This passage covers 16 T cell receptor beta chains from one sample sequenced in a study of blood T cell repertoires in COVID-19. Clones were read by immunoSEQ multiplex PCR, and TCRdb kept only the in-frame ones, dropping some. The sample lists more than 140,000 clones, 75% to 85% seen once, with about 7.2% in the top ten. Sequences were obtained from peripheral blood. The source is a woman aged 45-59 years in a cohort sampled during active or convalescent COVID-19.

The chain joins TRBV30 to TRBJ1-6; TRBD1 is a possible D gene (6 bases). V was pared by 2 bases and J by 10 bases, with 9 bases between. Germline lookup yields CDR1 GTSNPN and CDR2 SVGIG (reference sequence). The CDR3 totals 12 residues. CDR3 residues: CAWSTGTSPLHF. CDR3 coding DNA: TGTGCCTGGAGTACAGGGACCTCACCCCTCCACTTT.

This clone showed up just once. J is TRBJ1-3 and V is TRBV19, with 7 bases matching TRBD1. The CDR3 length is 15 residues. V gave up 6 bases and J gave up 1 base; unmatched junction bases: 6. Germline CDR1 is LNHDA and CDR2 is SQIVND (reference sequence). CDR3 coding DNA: TGTGCCAGTAGCCTGGACAGGAGGTCTGGAAACACCATATATTTT. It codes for CASSLDRRSGNTIYF. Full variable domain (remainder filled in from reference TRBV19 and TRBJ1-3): DGGITQSPKYLFRKEGQNVTLSCEQNLNHDAMYWYRQDPGQGLRLIYYSQIVNDFQKGDIAEGYSVSREKKESFPLTVTSAQKNPTAFYLCASSLDRRSGNTIYFGEGSWLTVV.

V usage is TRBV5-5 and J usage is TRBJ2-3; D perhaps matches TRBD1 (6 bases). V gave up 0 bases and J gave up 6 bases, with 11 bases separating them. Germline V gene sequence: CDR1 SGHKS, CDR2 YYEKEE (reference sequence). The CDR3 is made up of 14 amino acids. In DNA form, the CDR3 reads TGTGCCAGCAGCTTGGCCGGACAGACGGATACGCAGTATTTT. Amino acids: CASSLAGQTDTQYF.

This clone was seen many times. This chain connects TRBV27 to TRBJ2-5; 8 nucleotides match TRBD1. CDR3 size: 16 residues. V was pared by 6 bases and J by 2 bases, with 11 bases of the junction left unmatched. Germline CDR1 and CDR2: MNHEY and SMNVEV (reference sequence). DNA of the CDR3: TGTGCCAGCAGCCGGAGACAGGGGAACAAGCAAGAGACCCAGTACTTC. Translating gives CASSRRQGNKQETQYF.

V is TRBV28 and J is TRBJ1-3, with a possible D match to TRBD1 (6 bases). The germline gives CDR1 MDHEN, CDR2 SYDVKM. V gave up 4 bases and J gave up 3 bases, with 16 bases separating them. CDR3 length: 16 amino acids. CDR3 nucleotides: TGTGCCAGCAGTTCCCCCGGGGGGGGCAATGGAAACACCATATATTTT. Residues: CASSSPGGGNGNTIYF.

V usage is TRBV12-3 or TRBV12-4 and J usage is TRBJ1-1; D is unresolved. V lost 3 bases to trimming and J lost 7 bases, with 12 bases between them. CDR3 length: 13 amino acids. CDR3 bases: TGTGCCAGCAGTTTCCGGAGGGCTGATGAAGCTTTCTTT. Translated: CASSFRRADEAFF.

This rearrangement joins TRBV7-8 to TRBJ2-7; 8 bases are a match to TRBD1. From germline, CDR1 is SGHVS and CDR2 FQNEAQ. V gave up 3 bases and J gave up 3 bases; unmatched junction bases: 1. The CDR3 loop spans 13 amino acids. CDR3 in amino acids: CASSFDRGYEQYF. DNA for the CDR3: TGTGCCAGCAGCTTCGACAGGGGCTACGAGCAGTACTTC.

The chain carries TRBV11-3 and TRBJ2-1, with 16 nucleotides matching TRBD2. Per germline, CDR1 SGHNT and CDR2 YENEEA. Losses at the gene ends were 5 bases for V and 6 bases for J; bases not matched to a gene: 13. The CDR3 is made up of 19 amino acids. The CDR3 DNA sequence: TGTGCCAGCAGCCATTCGGGACTAGCGGGGGGGCTTAGGTTCAATGAGCAGTTCTTC. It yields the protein CASSHSGLAGGLRFNEQFF.

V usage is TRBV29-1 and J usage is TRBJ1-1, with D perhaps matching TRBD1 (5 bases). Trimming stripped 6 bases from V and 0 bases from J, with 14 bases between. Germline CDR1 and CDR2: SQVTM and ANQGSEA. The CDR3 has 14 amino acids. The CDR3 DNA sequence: TGCAGCGTGGGTGCACAGGACCTGAACACTGAAGCTTTCTTT. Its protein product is CSVGAQDLNTEAFF.

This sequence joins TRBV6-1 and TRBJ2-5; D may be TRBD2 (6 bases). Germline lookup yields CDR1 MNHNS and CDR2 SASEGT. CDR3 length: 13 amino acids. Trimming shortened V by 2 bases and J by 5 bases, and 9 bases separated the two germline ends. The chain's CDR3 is CASSEYGGETQYF. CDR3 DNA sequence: TGTGCCAGCAGTGAATACGGGGGTGAGACCCAGTACTTC.

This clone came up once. The CDR3 DNA sequence: TGCGCCAGCAGCTTAGGACAGGGTATCACTGAAGCTTTCTTT. It is translated as CASSLGQGITEAFF. This chain uses TRBV5-1 with TRBJ1-1; 8 bases map to TRBD1. Germline lookup yields CDR1 SGHRS and CDR2 YFSETQ. The CDR3 loop spans 14 amino acids. Trimming removed 2 bases from V and 4 bases from J; junction bases left unmatched: 4.

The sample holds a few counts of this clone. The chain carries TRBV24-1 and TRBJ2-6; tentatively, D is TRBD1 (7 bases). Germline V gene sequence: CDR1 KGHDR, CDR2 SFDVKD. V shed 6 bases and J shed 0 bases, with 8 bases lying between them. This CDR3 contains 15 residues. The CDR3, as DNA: TGTGCCACCAGTCAGGGGGGCTCTGGGGCCAACGTCCTGACTTTC. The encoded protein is CATSQGGSGANVLTF.

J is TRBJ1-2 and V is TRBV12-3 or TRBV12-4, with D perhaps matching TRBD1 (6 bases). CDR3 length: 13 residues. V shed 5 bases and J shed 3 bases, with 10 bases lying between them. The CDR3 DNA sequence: TGTGCCAGCAGTGAGGGGGAATACTATGGCTACACCTTC. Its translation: CASSEGEYYGYTF.

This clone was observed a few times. CDR3: CASVGQGMVADTQYF. The DNA of the CDR3 is TGTGCCAGCGTAGGGCAGGGCATGGTAGCAGATACGCAGTATTTT. The chain carries TRBV2 and TRBJ2-3, with D possibly matching TRBD1 (5 bases). The CDR3 is 15 residues long. Germline loops: CDR1 SNHLY, CDR2 FYNNEI. With 8 bases removed from V and 4 bases from J, the gap between germline ends came to 19 bases.

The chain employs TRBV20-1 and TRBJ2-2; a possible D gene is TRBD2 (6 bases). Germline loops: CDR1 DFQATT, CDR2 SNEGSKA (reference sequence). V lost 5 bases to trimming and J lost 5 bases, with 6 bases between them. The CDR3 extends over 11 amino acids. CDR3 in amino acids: CSAGGTGELFF. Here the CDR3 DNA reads TGCAGTGCTGGGGGGACCGGGGAGCTGTTTTTT.

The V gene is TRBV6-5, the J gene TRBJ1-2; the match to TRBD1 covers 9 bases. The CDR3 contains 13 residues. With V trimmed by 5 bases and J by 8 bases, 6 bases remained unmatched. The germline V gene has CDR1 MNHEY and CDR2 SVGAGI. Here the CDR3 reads CASSLGTGNGYTF. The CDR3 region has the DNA TGTGCCAGCAGTCTAGGGACAGGGAACGGCTACACCTTC.